This TCR beta chain was profiled in a study of blood T cell repertoires in COVID-19. The overall study: The study drew acute and convalescent COVID-19 samples from the United States, Italy and Spain.

V lost 2 bases and J lost 5, with 13 bases in between. Germline values: CDR1 MNHEY, CDR2 SVGAGI. The CDR3 totals 15 residues. The assay was immunoSEQ multiplex PCR, and TCRdb's table has in-frame clones only and misses some. The sample contains approximately 300,000 clones, about four fifths of which appear only once. What was sequenced was peripheral blood. The rearrangement links TRBV6-5 to TRBJ1-5, with D tentatively TRBD1 (5 bases). This clonotype originated in a woman between 50 and 59 years old with acute or convalescent COVID-19. CDR3 region: CASSYGQGNYQPQHF. CDR3 DNA: TGTGCCAGCAGTTACGGGCAGGGAAATTATCAGCCCCAGCATTTT.